This record looks at one TCR beta chain sequence and its context. Its target is not known. The sample is drawn from a study of a mutant IDH1 vaccine in newly diagnosed glioma. Study-wide background: The study started vaccination 4-6 weeks after radiotherapy alone, or with temozolomide cycles. Males made up approximately 62% and females roughly 40% of treated patients, whose mean age was approximately 40 years. Before enrollment, the patients had been treated with radiotherapy alone, temozolomide alone, or both together. Most of them had received both.

Germline V CDR1 and CDR2: SEHNR, FQNEAQ (reference sequence). The CDR3 runs 15 residues. Trimming removed 3 bases from V and 3 bases from J; junction bases left unmatched: 6. Method: immunoSEQ multiplex PCR; TCRdb's copy keeps in-frame clones and lacks some. The sample has 30,000 to 40,000 clones, 80% to 95% seen once. The time point denotes: week 47, end of study. The vaccine gave 300 ug of a 20-mer mutant IDH1 peptide subcutaneously per dose. Donor tumors were new WHO grade 3 or 4 IDH1-mutant, ATRX-lost astrocytomas. The TCR sequence derives from a woman between 40 and 55 years old with glioma. The chain joins TRBV7-9 to TRBJ2-3, with 7 bases lining up with TRBD1. The sample in question was PBMCs, obtained from a glioma patient whose treatment included an IDH1 peptide vaccine. The CDR3 spells CASSFSRGRTDTQYF. The CDR3 coding sequence is TGTGCCAGCAGCTTCTCGAGGGGGCGGACAGATACGCAGTATTTT. The whole variable domain, filled in from reference TRBV7-9 and TRBJ2-3, reads DTGVSQNPRHKITKRGQNVTFRCDPISEHNRLYWYRQTLGQGPEFLTYFQNEAQLEKSRLLSDRFSAERPKGSFSTLEIQRTEQGDSAMYLCASSFSRGRTDTQYFGPGTRLTVL.